This entry features one T cell receptor (beta chain) sequence. The antigen remains unidentified. This sample is drawn from a study of T-cell reconstitution after alpha-beta-depleted transplantation in children. As it was prepared, the TCRbeta library received unique molecular identifiers. TCRdb used MiXCR to reprocess the PCR reads, holding one entry per CDR3 protein. This sample has just over 950,000 distinct CDR3 sequences; about 29% occur once, and the top ten carry roughly 31%. Study-level findings and limits: Some patients' high day-60 TCRbeta diversity was traced to surviving recipient T cells and thymic progenitors. Several hundred graft clones that had expanded were reportedly the source of alpha-beta T cells about two months after transplant. Newly generated T cells supplied most T-cell counts and diversity one year post-transplant.

The sequence was collected from a boy younger than two who had a stem cell transplant for SCID, so the T cells may come from the graft donor. This material consisted of PBMCs, mostly from graft donor cells, taken 360 days after TCRalphabeta/CD19-depleted stem cell transplant.

Here the CDR3 DNA reads TGCGCCACCATAGCGGGAATTCTTCACTTT. As protein: CATIAGILHF. The V gene is TRBV5-1, the J gene TRBJ1-6; no definite D call. Germline V gene lookup returns CDR1 SGHRS and CDR2 YFSETQ. This CDR3 contains 10 residues. The germline V and J ends were trimmed by 9 bases and 19 bases, with 17 bases remaining between them.